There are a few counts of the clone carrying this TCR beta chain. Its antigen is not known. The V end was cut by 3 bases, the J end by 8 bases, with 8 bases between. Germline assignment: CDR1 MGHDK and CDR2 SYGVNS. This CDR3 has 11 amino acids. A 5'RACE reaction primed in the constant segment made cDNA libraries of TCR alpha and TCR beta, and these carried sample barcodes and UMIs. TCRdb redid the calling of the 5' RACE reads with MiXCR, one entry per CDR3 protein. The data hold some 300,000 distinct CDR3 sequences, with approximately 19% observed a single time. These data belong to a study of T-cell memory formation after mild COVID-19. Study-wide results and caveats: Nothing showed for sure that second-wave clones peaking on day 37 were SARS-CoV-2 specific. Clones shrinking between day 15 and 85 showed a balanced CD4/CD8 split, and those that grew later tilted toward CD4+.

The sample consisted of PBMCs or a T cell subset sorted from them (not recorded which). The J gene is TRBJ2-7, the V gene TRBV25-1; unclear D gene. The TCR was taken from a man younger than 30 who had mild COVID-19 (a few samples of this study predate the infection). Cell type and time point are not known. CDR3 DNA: TGTGCCAGCAGTGATGTGTTGCAGCAGTACTTC. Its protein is CASSDVLQQYF.